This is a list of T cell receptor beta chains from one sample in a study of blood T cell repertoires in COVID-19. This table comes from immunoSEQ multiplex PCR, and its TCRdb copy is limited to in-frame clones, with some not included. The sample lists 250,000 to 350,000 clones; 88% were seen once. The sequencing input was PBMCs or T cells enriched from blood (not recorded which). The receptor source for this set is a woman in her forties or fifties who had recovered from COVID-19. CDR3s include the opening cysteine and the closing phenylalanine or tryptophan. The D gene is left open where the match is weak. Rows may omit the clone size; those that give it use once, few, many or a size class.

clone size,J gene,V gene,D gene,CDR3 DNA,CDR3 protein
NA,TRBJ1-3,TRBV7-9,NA,TGTGCCAGCAGCTTAGAGGGGTTTAGCTCTGGAAACACCATATATTTT,CASSLEGFSSGNTIYF
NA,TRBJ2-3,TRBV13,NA,TGTGCCAGCAGCTTAGGCACTAGCATTAGCACAGATACGCAGTATTTT,CASSLGTSISTDTQYF
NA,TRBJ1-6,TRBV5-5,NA,TGTGCCAGCAGCCGGCCACCAGGGGAAAATAATTCACCCCTCCACTTT,CASSRPPGENNSPLHF
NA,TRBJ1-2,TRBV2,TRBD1,TGTGCCAGCAGTGAGACAGGGGGTATGCGCTATGGCTACACCTTC,CASSETGGMRYGYTF
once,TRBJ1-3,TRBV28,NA,TGTGCCAGCAGTACAGCAGACTCTGGAAACACCATATATTTT,CASSTADSGNTIYF
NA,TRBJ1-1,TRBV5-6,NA,TGTGCCAGCAGCTTTCTTACCTACGGGACACTAATGAACACTGAAGCTTTCTTT,CASSFLTYGTLMNTEAFF
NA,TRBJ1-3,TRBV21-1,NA,NA,CASSKSVVGAGNTIYF
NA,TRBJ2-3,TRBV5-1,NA,TGCGCCAGCAGCTTGGCGGGTGGTAGCGTCCTCACAGATACGCAGTATTTT,CASSLAGGSVLTDTQYF
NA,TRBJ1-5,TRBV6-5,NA,TGTGCCAGCAGCTTTGACAGGAATCAGCCCCAGCATTTT,CASSFDRNQPQHF
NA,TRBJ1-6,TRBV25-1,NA,TGTGCCAGTTGGGAGGGCTATAATTCACCCCTCCACTTT,CASWEGYNSPLHF
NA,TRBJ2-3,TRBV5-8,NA,TGTGCCAGCAGCTTGGGGCTTATCACAGATACGCAGTATTTT,CASSLGLITDTQYF
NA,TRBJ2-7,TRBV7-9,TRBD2,TGTGCCAGCAGCTTAACTAGCGGGAGACAAGTTGAAGATCAGTACGAGCAGTACTTC,CASSLTSGRQVEDQYEQYF
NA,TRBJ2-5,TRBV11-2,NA,TGTGCCAGCAGCTTAGAGGGCAGGGCTGAGACCCAGTACTTC,CASSLEGRAETQYF
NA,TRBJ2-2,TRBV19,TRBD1,TGTGCCAGTAGTAGAGGAGGACAGGTCGCAAAGAACACCGGGGAGCTGTTTTTT,CASSRGGQVAKNTGELFF
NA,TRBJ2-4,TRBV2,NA,TGTGCCAGCAGTGAAGCGTTCCTGAGACTAGACAAAAACATTCAGTACTTC,CASSEAFLRLDKNIQYF
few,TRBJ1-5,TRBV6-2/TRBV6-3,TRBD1,TGTGCCAGCAGTTACACAGGGGGCAGGATAAGCAATCAGCCCCAGCATTTT,CASSYTGGRISNQPQHF
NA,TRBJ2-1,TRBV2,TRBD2,TGTGCCAGCAGGCCGGGACTAGCGGGGGCTTCTCACAATGAGCAGTTCTTC,CASRPGLAGASHNEQFF
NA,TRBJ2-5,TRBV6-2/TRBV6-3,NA,TGTGCCAGCAGTTACTCGACACCCCGGGAGACCCAGTACTTC,CASSYSTPRETQYF
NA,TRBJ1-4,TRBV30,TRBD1,TGTGCCTGGAGTTGGAAGGGGGCTGAAGAAAAACTGTTTTTT,CAWSWKGAEEKLFF
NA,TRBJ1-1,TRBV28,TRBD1,TGTGCCAGCAGTCCCAGGGGGCGCGGGGCTTTCTTT,CASSPRGRGAFF
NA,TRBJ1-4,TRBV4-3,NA,TGCGCCAGCAGCCAAGATTTAGAGAATGAAAAACTGTTTTTT,CASSQDLENEKLFF
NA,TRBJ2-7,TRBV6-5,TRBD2,TGTGCCAGCAGTTACTTAAGCGGGAAAAACTACGAGCAGTACTTC,CASSYLSGKNYEQYF
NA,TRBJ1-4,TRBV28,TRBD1,TGTGCCAGCAGTTTATTCAACCGGGACAGGGGCGAAAAACTGTTTTTT,CASSLFNRDRGEKLFF
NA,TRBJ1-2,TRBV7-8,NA,TGTGCCAGCAGCTCGCAACGACAGAACTATGGCTACACCTTC,CASSSQRQNYGYTF
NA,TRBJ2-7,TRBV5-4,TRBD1,TGTGCCAGCAGCAGTGGGGACAGGTCCTACGAGCAGTACTTC,CASSSGDRSYEQYF
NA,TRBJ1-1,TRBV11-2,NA,TGTGCCAGCAGCGGACCGGGACTTAGGAAGGACACTGAAGCTTTCTTT,CASSGPGLRKDTEAFF
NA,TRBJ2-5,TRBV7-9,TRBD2,TGTGCCACCGATACTAGCGGAGAGACCCAGTACTTC,CATDTSGETQYF
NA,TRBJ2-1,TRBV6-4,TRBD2,TGTGCCAGCAGTGACTCCGGGGGAGGGCCCGGTGAGCAGTTCTTC,CASSDSGGGPGEQFF
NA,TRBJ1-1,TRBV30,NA,TGTGCCTGGAGTGTAGGGGGGAACACTGAAGCTTTCTTT,CAWSVGGNTEAFF
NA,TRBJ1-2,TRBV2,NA,TGTGCCAGCAGTGCCGGGAGCGCCAACTATGGCTACACCTTC,CASSAGSANYGYTF
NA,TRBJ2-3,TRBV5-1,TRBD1,TGCGCCAGCAGCTTAGGGGCAGGGGGCGCAGATACGCAGTATTTT,CASSLGAGGADTQYF